The rows below give T cell receptor beta chains drawn from one sample of a study of cytomegalovirus exposure and HLA in healthy donors. Here immunoSEQ multiplex PCR was the method, and the copy in TCRdb shows in-frame clones only, minus some. There are 150,000 to 200,000 clones in the sample; over 70% occur only once, and roughly 3% lies in the top ten. Source material: PBMCs. These receptors were taken from a female donor in good health and CMV-seronegative. The conserved cysteine and the conserved F or W are not part of the CDR3 here. The D gene is left open where the match is weak.

d_gene: TRBD2
len: 13
v_gene: TRBV6-5
j_gene: TRBJ2-5
CDR3aa: ASTNGVAGGDEQY

d_gene: NA
len: 12
v_gene: TRBV28
j_gene: TRBJ1-4
CDR3aa: ASSLEVNNEKLF

d_gene: NA
len: 12
v_gene: TRBV4-1
j_gene: TRBJ1-5
CDR3aa: ASSQARGIQPQH

d_gene: TRBD1
len: 11
v_gene: TRBV7-9
j_gene: TRBJ1-1
CDR3aa: ASSLGTVTEAF

d_gene: NA
len: 10
v_gene: TRBV5-1
j_gene: NA
CDR3aa: ASSLFAYEQY

d_gene: NA
len: 13
v_gene: TRBV13
j_gene: TRBJ1-6
CDR3aa: ASSLGGAYNSPLH

d_gene: NA
len: 12
v_gene: TRBV11-2
j_gene: TRBJ1-2
CDR3aa: ASSLVRSDSGYT

d_gene: TRBD1
len: 14
v_gene: TRBV2
j_gene: TRBJ2-6
CDR3aa: ASSLRGSSGANVLT

d_gene: NA
len: 12
v_gene: TRBV11-3
j_gene: TRBJ2-1
CDR3aa: ASSLGGRYNEQF

d_gene: TRBD1
len: 14
v_gene: TRBV28
j_gene: TRBJ1-1
CDR3aa: ASSLLTGGRNTEAF

d_gene: NA
len: 10
v_gene: TRBV11-2
j_gene: TRBJ1-2
CDR3aa: ASSLQGYGYT

d_gene: NA
len: 10
v_gene: TRBV28
j_gene: TRBJ2-3
CDR3aa: ASSFRVDTQY

d_gene: NA
len: 14
v_gene: TRBV27
j_gene: TRBJ2-7
CDR3aa: ASSYTGTAGSYEQY

d_gene: NA
len: 10
v_gene: TRBV29-1
j_gene: TRBJ2-1
CDR3aa: SVVYYYNEQF

d_gene: NA
len: 16
v_gene: TRBV4-1
j_gene: TRBJ1-1
CDR3aa: ASSQGLILRQVNTEAF

d_gene: TRBD2
len: 12
v_gene: TRBV5-4
j_gene: TRBJ2-5
CDR3aa: ASSLRLAGVEQY

d_gene: TRBD2
len: 17
v_gene: TRBV7-9
j_gene: TRBJ2-3
CDR3aa: ASSRGTSGGARGTDTQY

d_gene: TRBD1
len: 11
v_gene: TRBV2
j_gene: TRBJ1-2
CDR3aa: ASRGDSTYGYT

d_gene: NA
len: 13
v_gene: TRBV15
j_gene: TRBJ2-4
CDR3aa: ATSREARQGNIQY

d_gene: NA
len: 14
v_gene: TRBV12-2
j_gene: TRBJ1-1
CDR3aa: ASRLVNPVMNTEAF

d_gene: TRBD2
len: 11
v_gene: TRBV29-1
j_gene: TRBJ2-7
CDR3aa: SVEDALAGEQY

d_gene: NA
len: 13
v_gene: TRBV19
j_gene: TRBJ2-5
CDR3aa: ASSILTGYQETQY

d_gene: TRBD1
len: 13
v_gene: TRBV5-5
j_gene: TRBJ2-7
CDR3aa: ASSSPTGGSYEQY

d_gene: NA
len: 12
v_gene: TRBV5-4
j_gene: TRBJ2-5
CDR3aa: ASSPRGGRETQY

d_gene: TRBD1
len: 12
v_gene: TRBV19
j_gene: TRBJ1-5
CDR3aa: ASSRQGLNQPQH

d_gene: TRBD2
len: 15
v_gene: TRBV28
j_gene: TRBJ2-1
CDR3aa: ASSFGLASGLRNEQF

d_gene: NA
len: 13
v_gene: TRBV5-4
j_gene: TRBJ1-1
CDR3aa: ASSSGGGGQGEAF

d_gene: NA
len: 11
v_gene: TRBV7-9
j_gene: TRBJ1-2
CDR3aa: ASSLEWGEGYT

d_gene: TRBD2
len: 15
v_gene: TRBV4-2
j_gene: TRBJ2-3
CDR3aa: ASSPPGASGRGDTQY

d_gene: TRBD1
len: 13
v_gene: TRBV29-1
j_gene: TRBJ2-3
CDR3aa: SVEDTTGGTDTQY